These 18 T cell receptor beta chains came from one sample sequenced in a study of regulatory T cells in long-lasting Graves disease. CDR3 regions were amplified by Arm-PCR using iRepertoire HTBI primers to build TCR beta libraries. TCRdb redid the calling of the multiplex PCR reads with MiXCR, one entry per CDR3 protein. The profile shows around 250,000 distinct CDR3 sequences, 15% to 20% of them singletons. Described time point: newly diagnosed GD, antithyroid drugs for less than 3 months. PBMC-extracted RNA yielded the TCR library. The sample was also reused in another study, on T cells in Graves' hyperthyroidism and ophthalmopathy.

Material: peripheral blood mononuclear cells (PBMCs), obtained at new diagnosis, from a patient treated with antithyroid drugs. Receptor source: a woman in her twenties or thirties with Graves disease.

This chain links TRBV20-1 with TRBJ1-1; TRBD1 might be the D (5 bases). V was clipped by 6 bases and J by 10 bases, with 15 bases between them. Germline values: CDR1 DFQATT, CDR2 SNEGSKA (reference sequence). The CDR3 covers 11 residues. The CDR3 loop reads CSAAGVGGAFF. The DNA for the CDR3 is TGCAGTGCCGCGGGGGTCGGTGGAGCTTTCTTT.

This clonotype was seen repeatedly, ten times or more. The J gene is TRBJ2-7, the V gene TRBV12-5, with D hard to call. The ends were cut back, 0 bases at V and 5 bases at J, with 14 bases in the middle. CDR1 is LGHNT and CDR2 is FRNRAP in the germline V gene. The CDR3 runs 15 residues. The CDR3 DNA reads as TGTGCTAGTGGTTTGGTAACATACCCCCGGGACGAGCAGTACTTC. Its protein is CASGLVTYPRDEQYF.

There are many counts of this clonotype. J is TRBJ2-5 and V is TRBV29-1, with D possibly matching TRBD2 (6 bases). Germline V CDR1 and CDR2: SQVTM, ANQGSEA. Between the trimmed V and J ends, which lost 3 bases and 3 bases, there was a span of 8 bases. This CDR3 contains 12 residues. CDR3 in DNA: TGCAGCGTTGATCCGGGAGAAGAGACCCAGTACTTC. Translation: CSVDPGEETQYF.

This CDR3 is CASSLTGGQNYGYTF. The CDR3 DNA follows: TGTGCCAGCAGCTTAACCGGGGGACAGAACTATGGCTACACCTTC. The V call is TRBV11-2, the J call TRBJ1-2; 7 bases map to TRBD1. Losses at the gene ends were 2 bases for V and 2 bases for J; bases not matched to a gene: 5. Germline-derived CDR1 and CDR2 are SGHAT and FQNNGV. This CDR3 spans 15 amino acids.

The CDR3 sequence: CASGITLNTEAFF. The CDR3 DNA reads TGTGCCAGCGGTATTACGTTGAACACTGAAGCTTTCTTT. The chain combines TRBV6-1 with TRBJ1-1, with unresolved D. V was cut by 8 bases and J by 0 bases, with 10 bases left in between. CDR3 length: 13 residues. Germline assignment: CDR1 MNHNS and CDR2 SASEGT.

This clonotype came up many times. This rearrangement joins TRBV27 to TRBJ2-3; 7 positions match TRBD1. J gave up 4 bases and V 6 bases, and 10 bases lay outside the gene matches. Germline CDR1 reads MNHEY; CDR2 reads SMNVEV (reference sequence). CDR3 length equals 15 residues. CDR3 DNA: TGTGCCAGCAGCCTCGACAGGGACCGCGCAGATACGCAGTATTTT. This sequence encodes CASSLDRDRADTQYF.

Note on this clonotype: One end of the junction is discordant with germline, which a read error may explain. The genes are TRBV27 and TRBJ1-6; D may be TRBD1 (5 bases). CDR1 and CDR2 (germline): MNHEY, SMNVEV (reference sequence). The length of the CDR3 is 15 residues. The CDR3 is CANSLLGGSGSPLHF. The CDR3 DNA follows: TGTGCCAACAGTTTATTGGGGGGGTCTGGCTCACCCCTCCACTTT.

This clonotype appeared a few times. A much bigger clone sits one base away, suggesting this may be a read error. This chain uses TRBV6-2 or TRBV6-3 with TRBJ1-1; 8 nucleotides align to TRBD1. CDR1 MNHEY and CDR2 SVGEGT come from the germline V gene. The J segment lost 6 bases and the V segment lost 5 bases, leaving 8 bases of the junction unmatched. This CDR3 is 14 amino acids long. The CDR3 region is CASSEPGQDAEAFF. In DNA form, the CDR3 reads TGTGCCAGCAGTGAGCCGGGACAGGACGCTGAAGCTTTCTTT.

The CDR3 bases are TGTGCCAGCAGTTTGTGGCAGGCGACGGATGGCTACACCTTC. Amino acid sequence: CASSLWQATDGYTF. This chain connects TRBV12-3 or TRBV12-4 to TRBJ1-2; no clear D. V lost 3 bases, J lost 6 bases, and 14 bases lay in between. The CDR3 spans 14 residues.

This clonotype was seen ten or more times. The rearrangement uses TRBV7-9 and TRBJ1-1; possibly TRBD1 for D (5 bases). Germline values: CDR1 SEHNR, CDR2 FQNEAQ (reference sequence). This CDR3 is built from 15 residues. Trimming pared 1 base from V and 0 bases from J, leaving 9 bases between. The CDR3 loop reads CASSLEGRMNTEAFF. Here the CDR3 DNA reads TGTGCCAGCAGCTTAGAGGGACGGATGAACACTGAAGCTTTCTTT. Variable domain in full (rest from reference TRBV7-9 and TRBJ1-1): DTGVSQNPRHKITKRGQNVTFRCDPISEHNRLYWYRQTLGQGPEFLTYFQNEAQLEKSRLLSDRFSAERPKGSFSTLEIQRTEQGDSAMYLCASSLEGRMNTEAFFGQGTRLTVV.

This clonotype has at least ten counts. The J gene is TRBJ2-7, the V gene TRBV9, with 7 bases fitting TRBD2. The CDR3 sequence is 14 residues long. Looked up from germline, CDR1 is SGDLS and CDR2 is YYNGEE. V shed 5 bases, J shed 0 bases, and the junction held 5 bases outside the gene matches. The CDR3 nucleotides read TGTGCCAGCAGTCCCTCGGGGGGCTCCTACGAGCAGTACTTC. This encodes CASSPSGGSYEQYF.

Ten or more counts support this clonotype. The chain combines TRBV12-3 or TRBV12-4 with TRBJ1-2, with a weak D call TRBD1 (5 bases). The CDR3 is made up of 16 amino acids. Trimming stripped 6 bases from V and 3 bases from J, with 20 bases between. In DNA, the CDR3 is TGTGCCAGCAGCCCGGACAACCGCTCTAAGTACTATGGCTACACCTTC. This sequence encodes CASSPDNRSKYYGYTF.

This clonotype was picked up a small number of times. The rearrangement uses TRBV19 and TRBJ2-1, with 9 bases fitting TRBD1. Germline V CDR1 and CDR2: LNHDA, SQIVND (reference sequence). The CDR3 has 13 amino acids. V lost 3 bases to trimming and J lost 12 bases; unmatched junction nucleotides: 6. CDR3: CASSIIQDRGQFF. For the CDR3, the DNA is TGTGCCAGTAGTATCATCCAGGACAGGGGGCAGTTCTTC.

This clonotype was seen many times. One end of the junction is discordant with germline, which a read error may explain. The chain carries TRBV6-2 or TRBV6-3 and TRBJ1-2; 11 positions agree with TRBD1. Germline V lookup: CDR1 MNHEY, CDR2 SVGEGT. CDR3 length: 14 residues. The CDR3 coding sequence is TGTGCCAGCAGTCGAAGCTTGTCACCGGGACAGGGGGCCTTC. Protein product: CASSRSLSPGQGAF.

This clonotype was counted at least ten times. This chain links TRBV12-3 or TRBV12-4 with TRBJ1-2; TRBD1 might be the D (5 bases). This CDR3 has 14 residues. Trimming took off 1 base at V and 7 bases at J, with 13 bases between the two ends. CDR3 in amino acids: CASSLGGGVRGYTF. CDR3 coding DNA: TGTGCCAGCAGTTTAGGCGGGGGGGTTCGTGGCTACACCTTC.

Ten or more counts support this clonotype. The chain combines TRBV6-1 with TRBJ2-3, with a tentative D call TRBD2 (5 bases). CDR3 length equals 17 residues. V was clipped by 4 bases and J by 6 bases, with 23 bases between them. The germline CDR1 and CDR2 sequences are MNHNS and SASEGT. CDR3 sequence reads: CASSGRGGWVLTDTQYF. The CDR3 bases are TGTGCCAGCAGTGGGCGTGGCGGGTGGGTTTTAACGGATACGCAGTATTTT.

This clonotype showed up just a few times. This may be a read error, as it is one base from a much larger clone. It is likely a read error, because the conserved phenylalanine at the end of the CDR3 is missing. The J gene is TRBJ1-2, the V gene TRBV5-8; D call uncertain. The CDR3 length is 15 residues. V was trimmed by 0 bases and J by 4 bases, leaving 13 bases between them. Germline values: CDR1 SGHTS, CDR2 YDEGEE. The CDR3 DNA is TGTGCCAGCAGCTTGGGATCAGGAGACCCCTATGGCTACACCTCC. Protein product: CASSLGSGDPYGYTS.

In its sample, this clonotype was seen many times. This sequence joins TRBV20-1 and TRBJ1-5; possibly TRBD1 for D (5 bases). The V end lost 3 bases, the J end lost 6 bases, and 15 bases lay between the germline ends. The germline CDR1 and CDR2 sequences are DFQATT and SNEGSKA (reference sequence). The CDR3 runs to 14 residues. In DNA, the CDR3 is TGCAGTGCTAGGGCTGGGGGGTACGGTCAGCCCCAGCATTTT. Encoded protein: CSARAGGYGQPQHF.